These T cell receptor beta chains were read from a single sample in a study of regulatory T cells in long-lasting Graves disease. From the multiplex PCR reads, TCRdb called clonotypes with MiXCR, one entry per CDR3 protein. In the table there are around 250,000 distinct CDR3 sequences, around 18% of which are singletons. The source material was peripheral blood mononuclear cells (PBMCs), sampled at new diagnosis, from a patient treated with antithyroid drugs. The receptors derive from a female donor with Graves disease. Each CDR3 is given with its conserved first and last residue. D genes are given only for firm matches. Part of the rows lack a size; the others show once, few, many or a class for expanded clones.

v_gene	abundance	d_gene	j_gene	len	CDR3nt	CDR3aa
TRBV24-1	many	TRBD1	TRBJ2-7	16	TGTGCCACCAGTGATAACCGGGACAGGGGAGGGTACGAGCAGTACTTC	CATSDNRDRGGYEQYF
TRBV12-3/TRBV12-4	-	-	TRBJ2-5	16	TGTGCCAGCAGTCCTTATATCGGTGGGCAGCAAGAGACCCAGTACTTC	CASSPYIGGQQETQYF
TRBV7-2	-	-	TRBJ1-4	16	TGTGCCAGCAGCTTAGGATGGGGGGGGGCTTGGGGAAAACTGTTTTTT	CASSLGWGGAWGKLFF
TRBV2	many	-	TRBJ2-5	14	TGTGCCAGCAGTCCCCAGACTAGGCGAGAGACCCAGTACTTC	CASSPQTRRETQYF
TRBV7-2	-	-	TRBJ1-3	15	TGTGCCAGCAGCTTAGAACCTCTTGGAGGAAACACCATATATTTT	CASSLEPLGGNTIYF
TRBV30	many	-	TRBJ2-1	13	TGTGCCATACTACGGGAGCCCTACAATGAGCAGTTCTTC	CAILREPYNEQFF
TRBV14	-	-	TRBJ2-6	17	TGTGCCAGCAGCCAAGATTGGGGCGGGGCTGGGGCCAACGTCCTGACTTTC	CASSQDWGGAGANVLTF
TRBV6-2/TRBV6-3	many	-	TRBJ1-2	13	TGTGCCAGCACCCCGACGGCGAGGAATGGCTACACCTTC	CASTPTARNGYTF
TRBV5-8	many	TRBD1	TRBJ2-7	15	TGTGCCAGCACCACCCGCCAGGGGGGACAGGGTGGGCAGTACTTC	CASTTRQGGQGGQYF
TRBV18	many	TRBD1	TRBJ1-1	16	TGTGCCAGCTCACCACTACTCGGACAGGGGGACACTGAAGCTTTCTTT	CASSPLLGQGDTEAFF
TRBV30	many	-	TRBJ2-5	14	TGTGCCTGGAGTGTACCCCAGGGATGGCAGACCCAGTACTTC	CAWSVPQGWQTQYF
TRBV27	-	TRBD1	TRBJ1-2	20	TGTGCCAGCAGCTTAGGACATCTTACAGGGGGCGCTGATAGTTTCTATGGCTACACCTTC	CASSLGHLTGGADSFYGYTF
TRBV7-6	-	TRBD2	TRBJ2-2	20	TGTGCCAGCAGCTTAGCCATCCGGGGTAGCGGGAGGGCGAACACCGGGGAGCTGTTTTTT	CASSLAIRGSGRANTGELFF
TRBV20-1	many	TRBD2	TRBJ2-2	14	TGCAGTGCTAGGAGGTCTAGCGGAACCGGGGAGCTGTTTTTT	CSARRSSGTGELFF
TRBV29-1	many	-	TRBJ2-7	13	TGCAGCGTAAGAAGAAATACAGGCGACGAGCAGTACTTC	CSVRRNTGDEQYF
TRBV3-1	many	-	TRBJ1-1	12	TGTGCCAGCAGCCAAGGTGTGAGTGAAGCTTTCTTT	CASSQGVSEAFF
TRBV28	many	TRBD1	TRBJ1-4	15	TGTGCCAGCAGTTCACGGGACAGGGAGGTGGAAAAACTGTTTTTT	CASSSRDREVEKLFF
TRBV2	many	TRBD2	TRBJ2-1	16	TGTGCCACAGATTCGCCCCAGCGGGGGAGGGGCAATGAGCAGTTCTTC	CATDSPQRGRGNEQFF
TRBV13	many	-	TRBJ2-2	16	TGTGCCAGCAGCTTCTCCGGGACAAGGGAAACCGGGGAGCTGTTTTTT	CASSFSGTRETGELFF
TRBV11-1	once	-	TRBJ2-2	15	TGTGCCAGCAGCGACCGGGACCCCAACACCGGGGAGCTGTTTTTT	CASSDRDPNTGELFF
TRBV5-5	many	-	TRBJ1-2	17	TGTGCCAGCAGCTTGACTTCTATCGGGTTACCCAACTATGGCTACACCTTC	CASSLTSIGLPNYGYTF